Listed below are T cell receptor beta chains from one sample, sequenced in a study of blood T cell repertoires in COVID-19. The repertoire was sequenced with immunoSEQ multiplex PCR; TCRdb's copy has only in-frame clones and lacks some. The table shows 57,000 or so clones, with 65% to 85% occurring only once. The sample was peripheral blood. The origin of the receptors is a man between 65 and 80 years old with active COVID-19. Both conserved end residues are part of each CDR3. A D gene is named only where the DNA matches it firmly. For some rows the clone size is stated as once, few or many, or as a class when expanded; others skip it.

CDR3nt: TGTGCCAGCAGTGAAGCAGGGGGCTCCTACGAGCAGTACTTC; CDR3aa: CASSEAGGSYEQYF; abundance: once; j_gene: TRBJ2-7; v_gene: TRBV2; d_gene: .
CDR3nt: TGTGCCAGCAGCGTAGACTGGACTCTCACAGATACGCAGTATTTT; CDR3aa: CASSVDWTLTDTQYF; abundance: .; j_gene: TRBJ2-3; v_gene: TRBV9; d_gene: .
CDR3nt: TGTGCCAGCAGTCCGGAGGGACAGCCAACCTACGAGCAGTACTTC; CDR3aa: CASSPEGQPTYEQYF; abundance: .; j_gene: TRBJ2-7; v_gene: TRBV6-5; d_gene: .
CDR3nt: TGTGCCAGCAGCTTACAGGGGAATGAGCAGTTCTTC; CDR3aa: CASSLQGNEQFF; abundance: .; j_gene: TRBJ2-1; v_gene: TRBV5-6; d_gene: TRBD1
CDR3nt: TGTGCCAGTAGTATGCTAGCGGGATCCGAGCAGTACTTC; CDR3aa: CASSMLAGSEQYF; abundance: .; j_gene: TRBJ2-7; v_gene: TRBV19; d_gene: TRBD2
CDR3nt: TGTGCCAGCAGCCCCAGGACAGCCATGAACACTGAAGCTTTCTTT; CDR3aa: CASSPRTAMNTEAFF; abundance: .; j_gene: TRBJ1-1; v_gene: TRBV7-9; d_gene: .
CDR3nt: TGTGCCAGTTCCACGAACCTCCGGGACAGGGGACACTATGGCTACACCTTC; CDR3aa: CASSTNLRDRGHYGYTF; abundance: .; j_gene: TRBJ1-2; v_gene: TRBV19; d_gene: TRBD1
CDR3nt: TGTGCCAGCAGCTCACAGGGGCCTGAAGCTTTCTTT; CDR3aa: CASSSQGPEAFF; abundance: once; j_gene: TRBJ1-1; v_gene: TRBV7-2; d_gene: TRBD1
CDR3nt: TGTGCCAGCAGTGAATACTACAGGGGAAACACTGAAGCTTTCTTT; CDR3aa: CASSEYYRGNTEAFF; abundance: few; j_gene: TRBJ1-1; v_gene: TRBV25-1; d_gene: TRBD1
CDR3nt: TGTGCCAGCAGCCGATGGGACAGCCAGCTTTTGGCCAACGTCCTGACTTTC; CDR3aa: CASSRWDSQLLANVLTF; abundance: .; j_gene: TRBJ2-6; v_gene: TRBV3-1/TRBV3-2; d_gene: TRBD1
CDR3nt: TGCGCCAGCAGCCAAGATTTCGGGACAGTTACTAATGAAAAACTGTTTTTT; CDR3aa: CASSQDFGTVTNEKLFF; abundance: few; j_gene: TRBJ1-4; v_gene: TRBV4-3; d_gene: TRBD1